The next 21 T cell receptor beta chains were all read from a single sample in a study of persistence of HIV-infected CD4 T cells. No antigen has been assigned to these receptors. The libraries were made with immunoSEQ version 4 in survey mode. This table comes from immunoSEQ multiplex PCR, and its TCRdb copy is limited to in-frame clones, with some not included. This table holds about 19,000 clones, approximately 65% found once. The stimulus was an HIV-1 Gag 15-mer peptide pool, about 1 ug/peptide/mL. Sorting of responding CD4+ T cells relied on upregulated CD40 ligand together with CD69. The source was CD4+ T cells sorted from PBMCs after approximately 19-hour stimulation, collected from a patient who received antiretroviral therapy. The receptors were sampled from an adult woman with HIV who was CMV-seropositive.

This rearrangement joins TRBV7-3 to TRBJ2-3, with TRBD1 matching over 8 bases. This CDR3 comprises 14 residues. Germline loops: CDR1 SGHTA, CDR2 FQGTGA. V shed 5 bases and J 6 bases; nucleotides not matched to a gene: 7. The CDR3 nucleotides are TGTGCCAGCAGCCCCCAGGGGGCGGTGGATACGCAGTATTTT. Its translation: CASSPQGAVDTQYF.

V gene TRBV2 combines with J gene TRBJ2-7, with D possibly matching TRBD1 (5 bases). The V end was cut by 8 bases, the J end by 6 bases, with 17 bases between. Germline V lookup: CDR1 SNHLY, CDR2 FYNNEI. This CDR3 region has 13 residues. The CDR3 spells CASQTALRTEQYF. For the CDR3, the DNA is TGTGCCAGCCAGACAGCCCTGAGGACCGAGCAGTACTTC.

The count of this clone is one. The rearrangement uses TRBV19 and TRBJ1-5; D unresolved. Trimming removed 4 bases at V and 3 bases at J, with 10 bases between. The CDR3 totals 14 residues. Germline CDR1 is LNHDA and CDR2 is SQIVND (reference sequence). The CDR3 DNA is TGTGCCAGTAGTAGCGGAGACCTCAATCAGCCCCAGCATTTT. This codes for CASSSGDLNQPQHF.

This clone is deemed medium-sized. The J gene is TRBJ2-7, the V gene TRBV7-9, with 10 bases lining up with TRBD1. The CDR3 spans 15 residues. Germline V lookup: CDR1 SEHNR, CDR2 FQNEAQ (reference sequence). V dropped 3 bases and J dropped 6; count of bases not matched to a gene: 8. The CDR3 bases are TGTGCCAGCAGCTTTAAGGGACAGGGGATTGGCGAGCAGTACTTC. Translation: CASSFKGQGIGEQYF.

The genes are TRBV2 and TRBJ1-5; 9 nucleotides line up with TRBD1. V was clipped by 8 bases and J by 6 bases; unmatched bases: 5. There are 13 residues in the CDR3. The germline V gene has CDR1 SNHLY and CDR2 FYNNEI. CDR3 amino acids: CASGGQGSQPQHF. CDR3 sequence (DNA): TGTGCCAGCGGCGGACAGGGGAGTCAGCCCCAGCATTTT. Variable domain in full (rest from reference TRBV2 and TRBJ1-5): EPEVTQTPSHQVTQMGQEVILRCVPISNHLYFYWYRQILGQKVEFLVSFYNNEISEKSEIFDDQFSVERPDGSNFTLKIRSTKLEDSAMYFCASGGQGSQPQHFGDGTRLSIL.

The V and J genes are TRBV4-1 and TRBJ1-1; TRBD1 is a possible D gene (6 bases). In germline, CDR1 is MGHRA, CDR2 YSYEKL. The CDR3 is 16 amino acids. Trimming stripped 0 bases from V and 6 bases from J, with 17 bases between. This CDR3 is CASSQDGRGLAAEAFF. The CDR3 DNA follows: TGCGCCAGCAGCCAAGATGGGAGGGGGTTGGCGGCTGAAGCTTTCTTT.

This chain connects TRBV12-5 to TRBJ2-2; TRBD1 matches at 9 bases. Losses at the gene ends were 4 bases for V and 0 bases for J; bases not matched to a gene: 9. Germline CDR1 is LGHNT and CDR2 is FRNRAP. The CDR3 loop spans 18 amino acids. CDR3 bases: TGTGCTAGTGGTTGGGGACAGGGTCTGAGCGCGAACACCGGGGAGCTGTTTTTT. Protein sequence: CASGWGQGLSANTGELFF.

The V gene is TRBV5-6, the J gene TRBJ1-2; 7 bases agree with TRBD1. The germline CDR1 and CDR2 sequences are SGHDT and YYEEEE. V gave up 4 bases and J gave up 5 bases; unmatched junction bases: 8. The CDR3 runs to 14 residues. CDR3: CASSIGQAVYGYTF. CDR3 DNA sequence: TGTGCCAGCAGCATCGGACAGGCTGTATATGGCTACACCTTC.

The chain is built from TRBV29-1 and TRBJ2-1; D gene uncertain. The V end was cut by 0 bases, the J end by 6 bases, with 6 bases between. This CDR3 spans 12 amino acids. Germline loops: CDR1 SQVTM, CDR2 ANQGSEA. The CDR3 DNA is TGCAGCGTTGAAGACGCAGGCAATGAGCAGTTCTTC. It codes for CSVEDAGNEQFF.

The chain couples TRBV6-5 to TRBJ2-4, with D possibly matching TRBD2 (6 bases). CDR3 size: 14 residues. Trimming pared 6 bases from V and 0 bases from J, leaving 9 bases between. Germline V CDR1 and CDR2: MNHEY, SVGAGI. DNA for the CDR3: TGTGCCAGCAGCCCCGGGAGAGCCAAAAACATTCAGTACTTC. It is translated as CASSPGRAKNIQYF.

This chain connects TRBV27 to TRBJ1-2; weak D call: TRBD1 (6 bases). Between the trimmed V and J ends, which lost 4 bases and 6 bases, there was a span of 21 bases. The CDR3 extends over 16 amino acids. Germline loops: CDR1 MNHEY, CDR2 SMNVEV (reference sequence). The CDR3 region has the DNA TGTGCCAGCAGTTCCGGTGGGGGCCTCCGGGGGAATGGCTACACCTTC. Translation gives CASSSGGGLRGNGYTF.

This chain joins TRBV3-1 (or the pseudogene TRBV3-2) and TRBJ1-5; the D is unclear. The CDR3 runs 13 residues. Germline-derived CDR1 and CDR2 are LGHDT and YNNKEL (reference sequence). V gave up 0 bases and J gave up 9 bases, with 9 bases separating them. CDR3 nucleotides: TGTGCCAGCAGCCAAGATCTTGAGCGGCCCCAGCATTTT. It encodes CASSQDLERPQHF.

This chain connects TRBV7-9 to TRBJ1-4, with D uncertain. The CDR3 has 15 amino acids. Germline CDR1 and CDR2: SEHNR and FQNEAQ (reference sequence). V lost 1 base and J 3 bases, leaving 9 bases between the germline ends. CDR3 loop: CASSLDGSSNEKLFF. CDR3 DNA: TGTGCCAGCAGCTTAGATGGATCCTCTAATGAAAAACTGTTTTTT.

This chain uses TRBV5-1 with TRBJ1-3; the D gene is possibly TRBD1 (6 bases). This CDR3 is 15 amino acids long. Germline V gene lookup returns CDR1 SGHRS and CDR2 YFSETQ. Trimming took 1 base from V and 4 from J, leaving 12 bases between them. CDR3 sequence reads: CASSLWGALGNTIYF. The CDR3 DNA reads TGCGCCAGCAGCTTGTGGGGGGCTCTCGGAAACACCATATATTTT.

The chain couples TRBV24-1 to TRBJ1-2; D is perhaps TRBD1 (6 bases). V gave up 4 bases and J gave up 4 bases, with 12 bases separating them. The CDR3 has 14 residues. CDR1 is KGHDR and CDR2 is SFDVKD in the germline V gene. The CDR3 region has the DNA TGTGCCACCAGTGACGGTGGACAGCCCTATGGCTACACCTTC. This gives the protein CATSDGGQPYGYTF.

V gene TRBV15 combines with J gene TRBJ1-5; TRBD1 matches at 8 bases. The trim removed 0 bases at V and 5 bases at J, leaving 6 bases unmatched. CDR3 length: 16 amino acids. The germline gives CDR1 LNHNV, CDR2 YYDKDF (reference sequence). CDR3: CATSRDLDRGHQPQHF. The DNA for the CDR3 is TGTGCCACCAGCAGAGATCTCGACAGGGGACATCAGCCCCAGCATTTT.

V and J are TRBV14 and TRBJ1-2; 10 bases map to TRBD1. With V trimmed by 0 bases and J by 8 bases, 12 bases remained unmatched. The CDR3 runs 17 residues. The germline CDR1 and CDR2 sequences are SGHDN and FVKESK. The CDR3: CASSQEWVRQGAEGYTF. The CDR3 coding sequence is TGTGCCAGCAGCCAAGAGTGGGTTCGACAGGGGGCGGAAGGCTACACCTTC.

In this sample, this clone turned up a few times. This chain links TRBV18 with TRBJ1-1; D gene uncertain. Germline CDR1 and CDR2: KGHSH and LQKENI. V was clipped by 0 bases and J by 0 bases, with 14 bases between them. This CDR3 is built from 17 residues. The CDR3 sequence: CASSPPQTVIVNTEAFF. CDR3 DNA: TGTGCCAGCTCACCACCCCAGACGGTAATCGTGAACACTGAAGCTTTCTTT.

CDR3 nucleotides: TGTGCCAGCAGCGGGACAGGGGGCACAGATACGCAGTATTTT. This translates into CASSGTGGTDTQYF. The chain is built from TRBV5-4 and TRBJ2-3; 10 bases line up with TRBD1. The CDR3 spans 14 residues. V shed 4 bases and J 1 base; nucleotides not matched to a gene: 0. Germline CDR1 is SGHNT and CDR2 is YYREEE (reference sequence).

The chain combines TRBV28 with TRBJ2-3, with unresolved D. The CDR3 loop spans 15 amino acids. Trimming pared 3 bases from V and 4 bases from J, leaving 14 bases between. Germline CDR1 is MDHEN and CDR2 is SYDVKM. The CDR3, as DNA: TGTGCCAGCAGTTTCACATATGTGGGTTCAGATACGCAGTATTTT. Protein product: CASSFTYVGSDTQYF. The variable domain in full, completed from reference TRBV28 and TRBJ2-3, reads DVKVTQSSRYLVKRTGEKVFLECVQDMDHENMFWYRQDPGLGLRLIYFSYDVKMKEKGDIPEGYSVSREKKERFSLILESASTNQTSMYLCASSFTYVGSDTQYFGPGTRLTVL.

This rearrangement joins TRBV3-1 (or the pseudogene TRBV3-2) to TRBJ1-1, with TRBD1 matching 11 bases. V dropped 5 bases and J dropped 6; count of bases not matched to a gene: 5. Germline V gene sequence: CDR1 LGHDT, CDR2 YNNKEL (reference sequence). The CDR3 is 14 residues long. DNA of the CDR3: TGTGCCAGCAGCATTGGACAGGGGGCCTCTGAAGCTTTCTTT. This sequence encodes CASSIGQGASEAFF.